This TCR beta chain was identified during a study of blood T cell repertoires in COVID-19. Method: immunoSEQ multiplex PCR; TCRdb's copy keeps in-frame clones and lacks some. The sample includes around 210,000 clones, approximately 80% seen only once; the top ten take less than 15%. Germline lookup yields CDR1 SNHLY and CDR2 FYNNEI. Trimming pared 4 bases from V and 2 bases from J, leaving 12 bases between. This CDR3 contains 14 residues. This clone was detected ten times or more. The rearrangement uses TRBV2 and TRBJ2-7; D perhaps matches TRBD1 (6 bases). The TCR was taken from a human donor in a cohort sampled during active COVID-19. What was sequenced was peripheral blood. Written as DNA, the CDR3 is TGTGCCAGCAGTGTCGAGACAGGCGCCTACGAGCAGTACTTC. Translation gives CASSVETGAYEQYF. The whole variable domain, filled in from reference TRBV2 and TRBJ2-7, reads EPEVTQTPSHQVTQMGQEVILRCVPISNHLYFYWYRQILGQKVEFLVSFYNNEISEKSEIFDDQFSVERPDGSNFTLKIRSTKLEDSAMYFCASSVETGAYEQYFGPGTRLTVT.